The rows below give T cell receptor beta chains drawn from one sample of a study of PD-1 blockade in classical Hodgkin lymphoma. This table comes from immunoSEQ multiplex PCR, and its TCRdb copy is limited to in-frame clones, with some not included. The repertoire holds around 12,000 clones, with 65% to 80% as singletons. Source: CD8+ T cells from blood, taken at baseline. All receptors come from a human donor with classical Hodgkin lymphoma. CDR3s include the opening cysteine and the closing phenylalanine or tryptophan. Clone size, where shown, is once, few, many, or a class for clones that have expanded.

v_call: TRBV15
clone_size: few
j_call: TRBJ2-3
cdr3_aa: CATSRDRVGGPDTQYF

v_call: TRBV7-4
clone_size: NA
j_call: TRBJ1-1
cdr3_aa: CASTPGRVSEAFF

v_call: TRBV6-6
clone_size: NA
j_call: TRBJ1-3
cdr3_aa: CASSPGSSGNTIYF

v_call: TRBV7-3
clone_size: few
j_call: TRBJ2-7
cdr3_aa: CASSLTWDMRGYEQYF

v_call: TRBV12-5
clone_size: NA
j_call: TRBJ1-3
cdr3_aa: CASGPGEGRGNTIYF

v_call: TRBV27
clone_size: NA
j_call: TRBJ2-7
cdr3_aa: CASSFLPEGHEQYF

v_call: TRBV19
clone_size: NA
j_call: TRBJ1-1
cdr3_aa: CASSPMLGRMNTEAFF

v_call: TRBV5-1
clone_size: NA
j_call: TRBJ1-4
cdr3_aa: CASSLGEKLFF

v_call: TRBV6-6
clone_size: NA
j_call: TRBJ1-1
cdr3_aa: CASSYGVITEAFF

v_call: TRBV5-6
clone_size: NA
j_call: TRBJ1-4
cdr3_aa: CATPPPRGGKGANEKLFF

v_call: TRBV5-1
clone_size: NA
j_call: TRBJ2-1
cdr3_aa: CASSLGPLAGMQFF

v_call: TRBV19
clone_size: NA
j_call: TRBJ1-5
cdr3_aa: CASSIDFNSGNQPQHF

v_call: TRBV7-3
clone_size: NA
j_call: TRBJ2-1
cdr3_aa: CASSGATGNEQFF

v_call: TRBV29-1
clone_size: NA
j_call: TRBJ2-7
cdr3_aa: CSVVSDRGPYEQYF

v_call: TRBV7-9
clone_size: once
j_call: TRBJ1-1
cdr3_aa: CASSLGSTNTEAFF

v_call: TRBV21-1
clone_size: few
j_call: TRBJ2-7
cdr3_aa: CASSKRPPGSYEQYF

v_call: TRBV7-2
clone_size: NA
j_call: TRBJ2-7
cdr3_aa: CASSSRLAGSYEQYF

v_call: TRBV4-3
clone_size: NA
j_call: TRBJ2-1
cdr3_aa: CASSLSGTSGGPSYYNEQFF

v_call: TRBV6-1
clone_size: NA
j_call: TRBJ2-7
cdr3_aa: CASSEPLGEQYF

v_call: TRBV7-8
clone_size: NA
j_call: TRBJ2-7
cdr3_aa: CASSQYRGGEQYF

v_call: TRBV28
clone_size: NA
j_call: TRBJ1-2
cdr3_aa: CASSLQGGYGYTF

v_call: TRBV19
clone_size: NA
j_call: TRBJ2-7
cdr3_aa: CGTSRGPPYEQYF

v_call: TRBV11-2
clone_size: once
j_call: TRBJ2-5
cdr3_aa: CASSLFAGGLETQYF

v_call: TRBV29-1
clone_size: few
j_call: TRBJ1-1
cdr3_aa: CSVESLQPRF

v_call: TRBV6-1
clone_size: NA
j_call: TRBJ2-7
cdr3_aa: CASSETAGDYEQYF